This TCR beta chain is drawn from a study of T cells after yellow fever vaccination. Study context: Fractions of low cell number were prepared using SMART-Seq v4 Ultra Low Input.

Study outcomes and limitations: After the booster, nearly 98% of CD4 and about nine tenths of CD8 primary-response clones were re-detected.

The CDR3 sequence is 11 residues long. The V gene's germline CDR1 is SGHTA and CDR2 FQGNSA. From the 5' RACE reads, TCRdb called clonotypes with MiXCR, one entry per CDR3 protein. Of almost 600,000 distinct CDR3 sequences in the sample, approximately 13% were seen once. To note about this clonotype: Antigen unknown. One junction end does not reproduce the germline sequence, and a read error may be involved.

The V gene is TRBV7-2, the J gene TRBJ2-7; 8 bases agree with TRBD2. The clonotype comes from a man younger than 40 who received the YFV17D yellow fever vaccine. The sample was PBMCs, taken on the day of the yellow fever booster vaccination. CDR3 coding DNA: TGTGCCAGCAGCAGTACTAGCGGCCCCCAATTC. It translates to CASSSTSGPQF.